The TCR beta chain under discussion was sequenced for a study of CD8+CD57+ T cells in acquired aplastic anemia. The CDR3 is 15 residues long. Germline V lookup: CDR1 LNHNV, CDR2 YYDKDF (reference sequence). V was trimmed by 3 bases and J by 0 bases, leaving 9 bases between them. TCR beta VDJ and CDR3 profiling used genomic DNA as template. TCRdb ran MiXCR on the reads and lists one entry per CDR3 protein. Here the sample spans some 68,000 distinct CDR3 sequences, approximately 50% being singletons. This clonotype was found many times. Sequenced material: sorted CD4+, CD8+, or CD8+CD57+ T cells (not recorded which) from PBMCs. The chain couples TRBV15 to TRBJ1-5, with a possible D match to TRBD1 (5 bases). The source of this sequence is a human donor in good health, serving as a control. Here the CDR3 reads CATSSDRNSNQPQHF. CDR3 bases: TGTGCCACCAGCAGCGACAGAAATAGCAATCAGCCCCAGCATTTT.